This T cell receptor (beta chain) was recovered during a study of shared clonotypes between healthy human individuals. The study, taken as a whole, reports: An effect of sequencing depth on clonotype sharing among donors was expected.

Only in-frame clones appear in the TCRdb table, and some are missing; sequencing was by immunoSEQ multiplex PCR. This sample has under 2.5 million clones, with 92% found just once. The V and J ends lost 8 bases and 2 bases respectively, with 10 bases between them. The CDR3 runs 12 residues. Germline CDR1 and CDR2: GTSNPN and SVGIG (reference sequence). Comment on this clone: Its matching antigen is unknown.

The sample comprised naive CD4+ T cells from PBMCs. Subset in this sample: CD45RA+ positively selected. The clonotype was recovered from a young man in good health. Some clones in this sample may be carry-over from other donors' samples. This chain connects TRBV30 to TRBJ1-3; D ambiguous. As DNA, the CDR3 is TGTGCCGGCGGACGGACTGGAAACACCATATATTTT. It specifies CAGGRTGNTIYF.